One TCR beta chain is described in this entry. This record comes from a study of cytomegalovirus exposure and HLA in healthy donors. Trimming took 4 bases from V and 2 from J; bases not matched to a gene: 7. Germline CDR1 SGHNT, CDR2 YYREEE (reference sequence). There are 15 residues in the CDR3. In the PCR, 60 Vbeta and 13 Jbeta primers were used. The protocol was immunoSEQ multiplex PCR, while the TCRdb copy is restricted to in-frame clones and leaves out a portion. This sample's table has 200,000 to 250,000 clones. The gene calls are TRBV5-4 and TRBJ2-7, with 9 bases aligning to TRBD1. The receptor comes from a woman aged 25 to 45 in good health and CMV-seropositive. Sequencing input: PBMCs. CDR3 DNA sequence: TGTGCCAGCAGCCAAGCCGGGACAGGGACCTACGAGCAGTACTTC. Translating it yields CASSQAGTGTYEQYF.